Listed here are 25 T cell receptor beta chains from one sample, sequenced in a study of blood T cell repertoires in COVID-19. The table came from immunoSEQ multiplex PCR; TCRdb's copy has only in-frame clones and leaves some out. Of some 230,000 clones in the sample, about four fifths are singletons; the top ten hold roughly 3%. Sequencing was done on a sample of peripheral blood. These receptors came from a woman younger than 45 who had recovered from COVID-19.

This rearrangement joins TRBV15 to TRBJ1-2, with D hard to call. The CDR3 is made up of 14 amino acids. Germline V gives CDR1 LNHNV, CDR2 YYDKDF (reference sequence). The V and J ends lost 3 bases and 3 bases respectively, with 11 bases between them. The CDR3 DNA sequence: TGTGCCACCAGCAGCGCGGGCTTCTACTATGGCTACACCTTC. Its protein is CATSSAGFYYGYTF.

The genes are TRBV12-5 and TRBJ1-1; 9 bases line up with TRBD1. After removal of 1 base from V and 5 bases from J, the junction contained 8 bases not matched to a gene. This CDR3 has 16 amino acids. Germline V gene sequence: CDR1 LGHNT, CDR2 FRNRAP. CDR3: CASGLGGTGGGTEAFF. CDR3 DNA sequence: TGTGCTAGTGGTTTGGGGGGCACAGGGGGCGGAACTGAAGCTTTCTTT.

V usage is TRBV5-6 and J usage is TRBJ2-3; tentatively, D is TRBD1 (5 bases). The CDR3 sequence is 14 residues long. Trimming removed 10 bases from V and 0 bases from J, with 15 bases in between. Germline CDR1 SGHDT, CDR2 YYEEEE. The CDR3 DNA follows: TGTGCCTGGGGCCTTCAGGCTAGCACAGATACGCAGTATTTT. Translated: CAWGLQASTDTQYF.

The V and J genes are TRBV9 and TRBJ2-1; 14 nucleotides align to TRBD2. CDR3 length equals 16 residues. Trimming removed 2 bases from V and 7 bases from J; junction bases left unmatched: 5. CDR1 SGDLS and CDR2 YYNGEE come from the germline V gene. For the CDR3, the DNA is TGTGCCAGCAGCGTGCGGGGACTAGCGGGAGCAAATGAGCAGTTCTTC. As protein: CASSVRGLAGANEQFF. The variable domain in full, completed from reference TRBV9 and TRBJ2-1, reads DSGVTQTPKHLITATGQRVTLRCSPRSGDLSVYWYQQSLDQGLQFLIQYYNGEERAKGNILERFSAQQFPDLHSELNLSSLELGDSALYFCASSVRGLAGANEQFFGPGTRLTVL.

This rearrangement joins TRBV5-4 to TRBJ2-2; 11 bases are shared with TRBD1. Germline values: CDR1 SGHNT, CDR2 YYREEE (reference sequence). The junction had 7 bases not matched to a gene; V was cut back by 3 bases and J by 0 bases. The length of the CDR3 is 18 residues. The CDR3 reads CASSSIRDRGSNTGELFF. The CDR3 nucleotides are TGTGCCAGCAGCTCCATTAGGGACAGGGGGTCGAACACCGGGGAGCTGTTTTTT.

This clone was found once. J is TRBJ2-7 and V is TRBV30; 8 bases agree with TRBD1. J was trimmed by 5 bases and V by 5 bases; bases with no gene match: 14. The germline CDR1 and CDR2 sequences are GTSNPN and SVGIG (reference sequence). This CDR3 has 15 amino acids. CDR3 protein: CAWGHTGTGANEQYF. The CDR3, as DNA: TGTGCCTGGGGTCACACCGGGACAGGCGCCAACGAGCAGTACTTC.

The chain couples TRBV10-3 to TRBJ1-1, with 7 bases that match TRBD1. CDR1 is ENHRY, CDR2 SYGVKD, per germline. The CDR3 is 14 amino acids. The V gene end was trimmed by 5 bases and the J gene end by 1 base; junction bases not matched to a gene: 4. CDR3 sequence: CAISYRGTNTEAFF. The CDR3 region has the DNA TGTGCCATCAGTTACAGGGGCACGAACACTGAAGCTTTCTTT.

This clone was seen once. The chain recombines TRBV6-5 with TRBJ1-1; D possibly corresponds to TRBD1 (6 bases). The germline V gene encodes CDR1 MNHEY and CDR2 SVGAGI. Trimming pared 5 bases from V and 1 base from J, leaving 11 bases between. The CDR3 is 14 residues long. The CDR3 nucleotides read TGTGCCAGCAGTAGTACCAGGGGGAACACTGAAGCTTTCTTT. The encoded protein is CASSSTRGNTEAFF.

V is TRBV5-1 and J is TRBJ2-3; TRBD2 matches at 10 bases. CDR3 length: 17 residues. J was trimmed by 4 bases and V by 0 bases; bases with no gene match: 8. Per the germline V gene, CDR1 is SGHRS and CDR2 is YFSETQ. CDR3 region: CASSLGPPSGRPDTQYF. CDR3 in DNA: TGCGCCAGCAGCTTGGGCCCTCCTAGCGGGAGACCAGATACGCAGTATTTT.

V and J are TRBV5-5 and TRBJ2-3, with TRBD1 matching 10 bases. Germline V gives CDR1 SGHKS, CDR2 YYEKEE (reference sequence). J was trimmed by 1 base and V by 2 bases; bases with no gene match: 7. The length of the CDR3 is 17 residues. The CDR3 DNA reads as TGTGCCAGCAGCTTTGGTCGGGGGACAGGGGGCACAGATACGCAGTATTTT. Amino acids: CASSFGRGTGGTDTQYF.

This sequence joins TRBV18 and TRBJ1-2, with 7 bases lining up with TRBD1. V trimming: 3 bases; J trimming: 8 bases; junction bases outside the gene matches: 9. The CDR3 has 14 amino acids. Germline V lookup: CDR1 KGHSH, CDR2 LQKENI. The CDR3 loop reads CASSPTDRDNGYTF. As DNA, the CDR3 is TGTGCCAGCTCACCGACCGACAGGGACAACGGCTACACCTTC.

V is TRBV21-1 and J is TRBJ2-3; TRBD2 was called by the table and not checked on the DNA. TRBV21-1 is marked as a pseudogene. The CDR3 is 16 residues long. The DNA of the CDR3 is TGTGCCAGCAGCAACGGCCTAGCGGGCCGCACAGATACGCAGTATTTT. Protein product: CASSNGLAGRTDTQYF.

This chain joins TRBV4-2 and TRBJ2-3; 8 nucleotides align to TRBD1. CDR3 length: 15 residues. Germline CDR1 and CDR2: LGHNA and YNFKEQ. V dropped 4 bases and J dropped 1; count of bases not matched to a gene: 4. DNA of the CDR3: TGTGCCAGCAGCCCGTTACAGGGGGGCACAGATACGCAGTATTTT. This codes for CASSPLQGGTDTQYF.

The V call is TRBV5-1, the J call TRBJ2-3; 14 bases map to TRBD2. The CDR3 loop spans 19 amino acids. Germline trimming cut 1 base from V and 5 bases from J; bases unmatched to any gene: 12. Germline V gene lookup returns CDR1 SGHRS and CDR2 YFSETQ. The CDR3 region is CASSLTAGLAGEGLDTQYF. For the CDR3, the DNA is TGCGCCAGCAGCTTGACGGCGGGACTAGCGGGAGAAGGTCTAGATACGCAGTATTTT.

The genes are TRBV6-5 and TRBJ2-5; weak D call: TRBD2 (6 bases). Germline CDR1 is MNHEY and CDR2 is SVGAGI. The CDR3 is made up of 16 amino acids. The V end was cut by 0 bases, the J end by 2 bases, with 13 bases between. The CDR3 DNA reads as TGTGCCAGCAGTTACTCGAGTATGGGGGGACAAGAGACCCAGTACTTC. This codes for CASSYSSMGGQETQYF.

The CDR3 region is CATTAQAGTGELFF. The DNA of the CDR3 is TGTGCCACCACAGCGCAGGCGGGCACCGGGGAGCTGTTTTTT. V gene TRBV6-5 combines with J gene TRBJ2-2, with D possibly matching TRBD2 (5 bases). V was pared by 10 bases and J by 4 bases, with 16 bases between. Germline V CDR1 and CDR2: MNHEY, SVGAGI. The CDR3 contains 14 residues.

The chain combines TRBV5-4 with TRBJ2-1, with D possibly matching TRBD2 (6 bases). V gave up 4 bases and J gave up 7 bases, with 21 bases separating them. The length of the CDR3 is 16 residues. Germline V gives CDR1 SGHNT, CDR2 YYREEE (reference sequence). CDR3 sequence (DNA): TGTGCCAGCAGCCCGGATTATCGGAGGGCGGGAAATGAGCAGTTCTTC. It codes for CASSPDYRRAGNEQFF. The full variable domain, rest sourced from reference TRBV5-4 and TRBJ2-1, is ETGVTQSPTHLIKTRGQQVTLRCSSQSGHNTVSWYQQALGQGPQFIFQYYREEENGRGNFPPRFSGLQFPNYSSELNVNALELDDSALYLCASSPDYRRAGNEQFFGPGTRLTVL.

CDR3 region: CASSLAGTPSETQYF. CDR3 DNA: TGTGCCAGCAGCCTCGCAGGGACACCCAGCGAGACCCAGTACTTC. The chain is built from TRBV3-1 (or the pseudogene TRBV3-2) and TRBJ2-5, with D perhaps TRBD1 (6 bases). This CDR3 region has 15 residues. The V and J ends lost 4 bases and 5 bases respectively, with 17 bases between them. CDR1 LGHDT and CDR2 YNNKEL come from the germline V gene (reference sequence).

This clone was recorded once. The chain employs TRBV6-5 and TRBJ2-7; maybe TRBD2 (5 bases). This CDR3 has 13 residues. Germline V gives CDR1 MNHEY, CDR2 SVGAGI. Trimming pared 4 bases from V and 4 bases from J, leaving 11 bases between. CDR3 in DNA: TGTGCCAGCAGTTTACCGCCGGGGTACGAGCAGTACTTC. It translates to CASSLPPGYEQYF.

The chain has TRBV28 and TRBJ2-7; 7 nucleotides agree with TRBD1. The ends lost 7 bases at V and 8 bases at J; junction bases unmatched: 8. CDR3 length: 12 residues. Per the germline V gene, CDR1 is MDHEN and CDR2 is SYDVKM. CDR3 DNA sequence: TGTGCCAGCAATCCTGACAGGGAAAAGCAGTACTTC. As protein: CASNPDREKQYF. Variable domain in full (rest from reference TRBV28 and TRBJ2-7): DVKVTQSSRYLVKRTGEKVFLECVQDMDHENMFWYRQDPGLGLRLIYFSYDVKMKEKGDIPEGYSVSREKKERFSLILESASTNQTSMYLCASNPDREKQYFGPGTRLTVT.

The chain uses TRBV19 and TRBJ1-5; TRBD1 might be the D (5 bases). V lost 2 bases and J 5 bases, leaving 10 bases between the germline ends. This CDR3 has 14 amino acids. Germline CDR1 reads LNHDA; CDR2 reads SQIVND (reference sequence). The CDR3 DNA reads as TGTGCCAGTAGTATAACGCAGGGTGATCAGCCCCAGCATTTT. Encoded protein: CASSITQGDQPQHF.

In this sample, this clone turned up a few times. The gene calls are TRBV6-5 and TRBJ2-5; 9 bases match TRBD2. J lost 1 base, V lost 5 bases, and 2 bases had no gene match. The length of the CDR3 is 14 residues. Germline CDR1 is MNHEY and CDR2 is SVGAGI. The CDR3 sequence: CASSLAGTQETQYF. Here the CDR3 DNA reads TGTGCCAGCAGTCTAGCGGGAACCCAAGAGACCCAGTACTTC.

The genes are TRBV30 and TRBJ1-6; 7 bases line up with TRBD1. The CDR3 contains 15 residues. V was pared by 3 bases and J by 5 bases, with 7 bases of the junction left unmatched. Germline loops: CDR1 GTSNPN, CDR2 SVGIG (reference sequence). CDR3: CAWRKYRGDNSPLHF. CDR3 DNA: TGTGCCTGGAGAAAATACAGGGGAGATAATTCACCCCTCCACTTT.

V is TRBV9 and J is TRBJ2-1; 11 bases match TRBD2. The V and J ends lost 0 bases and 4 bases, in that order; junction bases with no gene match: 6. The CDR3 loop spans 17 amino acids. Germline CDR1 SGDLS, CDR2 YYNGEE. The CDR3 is CASSVVGGTSGYNEQFF. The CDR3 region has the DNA TGTGCCAGCAGCGTAGTGGGGGGGACTAGCGGATACAATGAGCAGTTCTTC.

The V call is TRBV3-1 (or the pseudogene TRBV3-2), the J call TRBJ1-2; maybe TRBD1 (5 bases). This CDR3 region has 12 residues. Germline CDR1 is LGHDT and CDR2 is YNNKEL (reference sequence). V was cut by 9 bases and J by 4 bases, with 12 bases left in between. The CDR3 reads CASWGRGYGYTF. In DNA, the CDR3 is TGTGCCAGTTGGGGAAGGGGCTATGGCTACACCTTC.